This TCR beta chain was obtained from a study of beta chain features in type 1 diabetes. Study observations and caveats: More deletions and fewer insertions at VDJ junctions were seen in type 1 diabetes patients.

In its sample, this clone was seen a few times. The antigen is undetermined. Reverse transcribing all isolated RNA meant expressed TCRB transcripts were sequenced. The protocol was immunoSEQ multiplex PCR, while the TCRdb copy is restricted to in-frame clones and leaves out a portion. The sample lists some 150,000 clones; about 9.4% were seen once. Trimming took off 4 bases at V and 7 bases at J, with 13 bases between the two ends. Germline V CDR1 and CDR2: MDHEN, SYDVKM. The length of the CDR3 is 13 residues. The sequence derives from a young man in good health. J is TRBJ2-5 and V is TRBV28, with D hard to call. Sequencing used naive CD4+ T cells from blood. The CDR3 DNA is TGTGCCAGCAGTTCGGCGGCCCCGGGGACCCAGTACTTC. This translates into CASSSAAPGTQYF.